Below are 32 T cell receptor beta chains sequenced from a single sample in a study of CD8+CD57+ T cells in acquired aplastic anemia. The use of genomic DNA as template underpinned the TCR beta VDJ and CDR3 profiling. Via MiXCR, TCRdb re-called the reads, giving one row per CDR3 protein. The data contain 150,000 to 200,000 distinct CDR3 sequences, roughly 50% of them seen just once; the ten biggest clones take up roughly 1.8%. The patients chosen for sequencing had shown expansion of CD8+CD57+ cells (detected by flow cytometry). Sequences were obtained from sorted CD4+, CD8+, or CD8+CD57+ T cells (not recorded which) from PBMCs. Receptors were obtained from a human donor with aplastic anemia.

At least ten counts were recorded for this clonotype. The chain employs TRBV6-1 and TRBJ2-7; no reliable D call. Trimming left V 7 bases short and J 4 bases short, with 26 bases between. The CDR3 is made up of 17 amino acids. Looked up from germline, CDR1 is MNHNS and CDR2 is SASEGT. For the CDR3, the DNA is TGTGCCAGCACCCAGCCCAGCCCTGGACCCAGACCATACGAGCAGTACTTC. Translating gives CASTQPSPGPRPYEQYF.

Remarks on this clonotype: Its ends do not fully match the called genes, so a read error is possible. The CDR3: CASSPLAGRTETQYF. CDR3 sequence (DNA): TGTGCCAGCAGCCCTCTAGCGGGTCGCACAGAGACGCAGTATTTT. The rearrangement links TRBV3-1 to TRBJ2-3; 8 bases agree with TRBD2. The CDR3 is 15 residues long. Germline-derived CDR1 and CDR2 are LGHDT and YNNKEL (reference sequence).

Points on this clonotype: A much larger clone lies a single base off, so this may be a read error. The chain links TRBV5-1 to TRBJ2-3, with TRBD2 matching over 12 bases. The CDR3 is 18 amino acids. The J segment lost 6 bases and the V segment lost 6 bases, leaving 17 bases of the junction unmatched. Germline CDR1 reads SGHRS; CDR2 reads YFSETQ. CDR3 DNA sequence: TGCGCCAGCAACCCCCTAGCGGGAGGGCCAATGGTCGGTGATACGCAGTATTTT. Amino acids: CASNPLAGGPMVGDTQYF.

This clonotype appeared many times. The chain employs TRBV6-5 and TRBJ1-1; D perhaps matches TRBD1 (6 bases). CDR3 length: 13 amino acids. The germline V and J ends were trimmed by 0 bases and 11 bases, with 13 bases remaining between them. Germline CDR1 reads MNHEY; CDR2 reads SVGAGI. The DNA for the CDR3 is TGTGCCAGCAGTTACTCGAAAAGACAGGCGGCTTTCTTT. Protein sequence: CASSYSKRQAAFF.

This clonotype has a count of ten or more. The rearrangement joins TRBV10-3 to TRBJ2-4, with 10 bases that match TRBD2. The J segment lost 2 bases and the V segment lost 3 bases, leaving 13 bases of the junction unmatched. The germline V gene has CDR1 ENHRY and CDR2 SYGVKD. CDR3 length equals 19 residues. This CDR3 is CAISEGTRSGGATKNIQYF. CDR3 nucleotides: TGTGCCATCAGTGAAGGAACGCGAAGCGGGGGGGCGACCAAAAACATTCAGTACTTC.

This clonotype showed up many times. V gene TRBV9 combines with J gene TRBJ2-2; 8 bases agree with TRBD1. V lost 4 bases to trimming and J lost 2 bases; unmatched junction nucleotides: 7. CDR3 length: 16 amino acids. In germline, CDR1 is SGDLS, CDR2 YYNGEE. The CDR3 spells CASSLPGTGNTGELFF. The CDR3 bases are TGTGCCAGCAGCCTCCCAGGGACAGGCAACACCGGGGAGCTGTTTTTT.

The V call is TRBV4-1, the J call TRBJ1-2; 9 nucleotides agree with TRBD1. Germline loops: CDR1 MGHRA, CDR2 YSYEKL. CDR3 length: 16 amino acids. Trimming took 4 bases from V and 7 from J; bases not matched to a gene: 13. As DNA, the CDR3 is TGCGCCAGCAGCCTCGCTGGAGGACAGGGGATAGGTGGCTACACCTTC. Protein product: CASSLAGGQGIGGYTF.

V and J are TRBV7-9 and TRBJ1-2; the D is unclear. CDR1 and CDR2 from the germline V gene are SEHNR and FQNEAQ (reference sequence). The CDR3 is 12 amino acids. Trimming removed 6 bases from V and 5 bases from J, with 10 bases in between. Written as DNA, the CDR3 is TGTGCCAGCAGTCTGGTGGAATATGGCTACACCTTC. Protein sequence: CASSLVEYGYTF.

The sample holds many counts of this clonotype. The V gene is TRBV6-5, the J gene TRBJ1-3; D may be TRBD1 (5 bases). This CDR3 comprises 15 residues. The germline V gene encodes CDR1 MNHEY and CDR2 SVGAGI. The V end was cut by 7 bases, the J end by 2 bases, with 15 bases between. The CDR3 DNA reads TGTGCCAGCACCTCACGGCCCAGGGCTGGAAACACCATATATTTT. Its translation is CASTSRPRAGNTIYF.

There are a few counts of this clonotype. This chain uses TRBV10-3 with TRBJ2-3; 8 positions match TRBD2. Trimming removed 3 bases from V and 2 bases from J; junction bases left unmatched: 4. This CDR3 has 15 residues. Germline V gives CDR1 ENHRY, CDR2 SYGVKD. CDR3 sequence (DNA): TGTGCCATCAGTGAACGGGGGGGACACACAGATACGCAGTATTTT. It yields the protein CAISERGGHTDTQYF.

The genes are TRBV24-1 and TRBJ2-3; D possibly corresponds to TRBD2 (5 bases). The CDR3 spans 14 residues. The germline V gene has CDR1 KGHDR and CDR2 SFDVKD. The V end lost 3 bases, the J end lost 7 bases, and 13 bases lay between the germline ends. The DNA for the CDR3 is TGTGCCACCAGTGATACCAGGACTGATAATACGCAGTATTTT. As protein: CATSDTRTDNTQYF.

This clonotype was recorded once. This chain joins TRBV20-1 and TRBJ2-7; 10 nucleotides agree with TRBD2. After removal of 1 base from V and 3 bases from J, the junction contained 3 bases not matched to a gene. The germline V gene encodes CDR1 DFQATT and CDR2 SNEGSKA (reference sequence). The CDR3 is made up of 14 amino acids. CDR3 DNA sequence: TGCAGTGCTAGAGGCGAGCGGGGGGGCTACGAGCAGTACTTC. Protein sequence: CSARGERGGYEQYF.

The V gene is TRBV19, the J gene TRBJ1-4; D is unclear. The CDR3 is 12 amino acids. V lost 10 bases and J 8 bases, leaving 14 bases between the germline ends. Germline CDR1 reads LNHDA; CDR2 reads SQIVND (reference sequence). The CDR3 nucleotides read TGTGCCACTCGACGAGGAGGGGAAAAACTGTTTTTT. It specifies CATRRGGEKLFF.

Regarding this clonotype: One end of the junction fails to match germline, which may point to a read error. The rearrangement joins TRBV6-1 to TRBJ2-5; no firm D call. The CDR3 sequence is 12 residues long. Germline loops: CDR1 MNHNS, CDR2 SASEGT. The CDR3 loop reads CASAPYQKTRYF. The CDR3 bases are TGTGCCAGCGCCCCATACCAAAAGACCCGGTACTTC.

This clonotype was observed at least ten times. It may be a read error: a sequence one base away is much more abundant. The chain combines TRBV10-3 with TRBJ2-2, with D possibly matching TRBD2 (5 bases). This CDR3 comprises 12 residues. Germline-derived CDR1 and CDR2 are ENHRY and SYGVKD. The CDR3 loop reads CAITPGPGEPFF. The CDR3 nucleotides are TGTGCCATCACACCTGGGCCCGGGGAGCCGTTTTTT.

V is TRBV15 and J is TRBJ2-3; the match to TRBD1 covers 10 bases. J gave up 3 bases and V 2 bases, and 5 bases lay outside the gene matches. The CDR3 sequence is 16 residues long. CDR1 is LNHNV, CDR2 YYDKDF, per germline (reference sequence). The DNA for the CDR3 is TGTGCCACCAGCAGACATCGGACAGGGGGAACAGATACGCAGTATTTT. Amino acid sequence: CATSRHRTGGTDTQYF.

As for this clonotype: Without the conserved terminal phenylalanine or tryptophan, this CDR3 likely stems from a read error. The rearrangement links TRBV20-1 to TRBJ2-7, with TRBD2 matching 9 bases. The CDR3 loop spans 15 amino acids. V shed 5 bases and J 3 bases; nucleotides not matched to a gene: 11. CDR1 DFQATT and CDR2 SNEGSKA come from the germline V gene (reference sequence). CDR3 nucleotide sequence: TGCAGTGCTTACAATAGCGGGGGAGATTTCTACGAGCAGTACCTC. Its translation: CSAYNSGGDFYEQYL.

The chain uses TRBV10-3 and TRBJ1-4, with D maybe TRBD1 (6 bases). The CDR3 sequence is 14 residues long. Trimming left V 0 bases short and J 8 bases short, with 10 bases between. Germline assignment: CDR1 ENHRY and CDR2 SYGVKD. CDR3 nucleotide sequence: TGTGCCATCAGTGAGTCGACGGGGGGCGAAAAACTGTTTTTT. This gives the protein CAISESTGGEKLFF.

This clonotype was found once. One end of the junction is discordant with germline, which a read error may explain. The chain combines TRBV19 with TRBJ2-7; TRBD2 might be the D (5 bases). The CDR3 extends over 15 amino acids. Per the germline V gene, CDR1 is LNHDA and CDR2 is SQIVND (reference sequence). The CDR3 reads CASSIGVSSSYDQYF. CDR3 nucleotide sequence: TGTGCCAGTAGTATTGGGGTTTCTAGCTCCTACGATCAGTACTTC. Complete variable domain (other parts from reference TRBV19 and TRBJ2-7): DGGITQSPKYLFRKEGQNVTLSCEQNLNHDAMYWYRQDPGQGLRLIYYSQIVNDFQKGDIAEGYSVSREKKESFPLTVTSAQKNPTAFYLCASSIGVSSSYDQYFGPGTRLTVT.

The chain couples TRBV19 to TRBJ1-6, with D unclear. Germline V gene lookup returns CDR1 LNHDA and CDR2 SQIVND (reference sequence). V lost 7 bases and J 6 bases, leaving 13 bases between the germline ends. The CDR3 totals 14 residues. The CDR3 is CASTRSEGNSPLHF. The CDR3 bases are TGTGCCAGTACTCGATCGGAGGGTAATTCACCCCTCCACTTT.

The rearrangement uses TRBV27 and TRBJ2-7; D may be TRBD2 (5 bases). Looked up from germline, CDR1 is MNHEY and CDR2 is SMNVEV (reference sequence). The CDR3 has 14 amino acids. V lost 3 bases, J lost 0 bases, and 9 bases lay in between. The CDR3 bases are TGTGCCAGCAGTTTCCGGAGGAGCTCCTACGAGCAGTACTTC. Protein sequence: CASSFRRSSYEQYF.

The CDR3 DNA follows: TGTGCCAGCAGCCTTGGGACAGGGGGAGTGACGTACGAGCAGTACTTC. It specifies CASSLGTGGVTYEQYF. This chain uses TRBV7-3 with TRBJ2-7, with TRBD1 identical over 11 bases. CDR3 length: 16 residues. Looked up from germline, CDR1 is SGHTA and CDR2 is FQGTGA. V lost 5 bases, J lost 4 bases, and 10 bases stayed unmatched.

A word on this clonotype: A read error may explain this, as a much larger clone is one base away. The chain combines TRBV5-6 with TRBJ2-7; D perhaps matches TRBD1 (6 bases). The V end lost 1 base, the J end lost 2 bases, and 13 bases lay between the germline ends. This CDR3 comprises 15 residues. In germline, CDR1 is SGHDT, CDR2 YYEEEE. The CDR3 is CASSLRDILTYEQYF. The CDR3 DNA follows: TGTGCCAGCAGCTTGCGGGACATACTTACCTACGAGCAGTACTTC.

In its sample, this clonotype was seen many times. The chain employs TRBV6-1 and TRBJ2-5, with D possibly being TRBD2 (5 bases). The CDR3 totals 12 residues. V was cut by 3 bases and J by 8 bases, with 10 bases left in between. Germline V gives CDR1 MNHNS, CDR2 SASEGT. This CDR3 reads CASSDGLRTQYF. The CDR3 DNA follows: TGTGCCAGCAGTGACGGACTCCGTACCCAGTACTTC.

This clonotype came up many times. The chain's CDR3 is CATSDAGTGGRNQPQHF. In DNA, the CDR3 is TGTGCCACCAGTGATGCAGGGACAGGGGGACGCAATCAGCCCCAGCATTTT. V gene TRBV24-1 combines with J gene TRBJ1-5, with TRBD1 identical over 11 bases. This CDR3 region has 17 residues. The germline V gene encodes CDR1 KGHDR and CDR2 SFDVKD. Germline trimming cut 3 bases from V and 2 bases from J; bases unmatched to any gene: 5.

The chain employs TRBV7-6 and TRBJ1-2; D is uncertain. CDR3 length: 14 amino acids. Germline values: CDR1 SGHVS, CDR2 FNYEAQ. V was trimmed by 5 bases and J by 2 bases, leaving 12 bases between them. Here the CDR3 DNA reads TGTGCCAGCAGCCCTCGCCCGGACAACTATGGCTACACCTTC. Translating gives CASSPRPDNYGYTF.

This clonotype showed up many times. The chain carries TRBV20-1 and TRBJ1-5, with TRBD1 matching 8 bases. Unmatched junction bases numbered 11, after V lost 6 bases and J lost 1 base. Germline V gene lookup returns CDR1 DFQATT and CDR2 SNEGSKA (reference sequence). This CDR3 is built from 16 residues. The chain's CDR3 is CSAGRTGSRSNQPQHF. The CDR3, as DNA: TGCAGTGCCGGAAGGACAGGGAGTCGAAGCAATCAGCCCCAGCATTTT.

The gene calls are TRBV5-1 and TRBJ2-7; 10 bases align to TRBD1. The J segment lost 6 bases and the V segment lost 0 bases, leaving 3 bases of the junction unmatched. Per germline, CDR1 SGHRS and CDR2 YFSETQ. The CDR3 has 14 residues. The CDR3 DNA follows: TGCGCCAGCAGCTTGGGTGGGACAGGGGTCGAGCAGTACTTC. As protein: CASSLGGTGVEQYF.

The J gene is TRBJ1-5, the V gene TRBV12-3 or TRBV12-4, with D perhaps matching TRBD1 (5 bases). V lost 4 bases and J 14 bases, leaving 18 bases between the germline ends. The CDR3 extends over 13 amino acids. In DNA form, the CDR3 reads TGTGCCAGCAGTTCCTCTCTGGGGGAGCCGGAGCATTTT. This codes for CASSSSLGEPEHF.

This chain uses TRBV11-1 with TRBJ2-1; 8 bases fit TRBD1. Germline V gene data show CDR1 as SGHAT and CDR2 as FQDESV (reference sequence). The CDR3 has 15 amino acids. Germline trimming cut 7 bases from V and 2 bases from J; bases unmatched to any gene: 7. CDR3 DNA sequence: TGTGCCAGCACCCAACCGGGACAGGCCTACAATGAGCAGTTCTTC. As protein: CASTQPGQAYNEQFF.

The rearrangement links TRBV6-6 to TRBJ2-5; 7 bases agree with TRBD1. Unmatched junction bases numbered 9, after V lost 5 bases and J lost 9 bases. Germline V gene data show CDR1 as MNHNY and CDR2 as SVGAGI (reference sequence). The CDR3 is 13 residues long. For the CDR3, the DNA is TGTGCCAGCAGTCAGGGACAGAGAAGGGCCCAGTACTTC. It translates to CASSQGQRRAQYF.

Comment on this clonotype: Here the CDR3 omits its conserved ending phenylalanine or tryptophan, so a read error is the likely source. This chain links TRBV24-1 with TRBJ2-2; 9 positions match TRBD2. CDR3 length: 16 amino acids. Germline assignment: CDR1 KGHDR and CDR2 SFDVKD. The ends lost 5 bases at V and 6 bases at J; junction bases unmatched: 9. CDR3 nucleotide sequence: TGTGCCACCAGTGCCTGGGATAGCGGGAGCTCCGGGGAGCTGTTTTCT. This translates into CATSAWDSGSSGELFS.